This T cell receptor beta chain was documented in a study of regulatory T cells in long-lasting Graves disease. Many counts were recorded for this clonotype. Its antigen is unidentified. Construction of the TCR beta libraries employed iRepertoire HTBI primers in conjunction with Arm-PCR of CDR3 regions. MiXCR was run by TCRdb on the multiplex PCR reads, yielding one entry per CDR3 protein. Of almost 450,000 distinct CDR3 sequences in the sample, 16% were seen once. Study-wide findings and caveats: Fewer public clonotypes were shared by new patients (roughly 910) than by persistent patients (roughly 2,500). The work looked only at peripheral blood and did not look at thyroid tissue.

Stated time point: newly diagnosed GD, antithyroid drugs for less than 3 months. PBMC-derived RNA was used for the TCR library. In addition, the sample was reused for a study of T cells in Graves' hyperthyroidism and ophthalmopathy.

The sequence came from a woman aged 25 to 39 with Graves disease. The starting material was peripheral blood mononuclear cells (PBMCs), obtained at new diagnosis, from a patient treated with antithyroid drugs.

The CDR3 spells CASSFYLGTSGIYEQYF. The CDR3, as DNA: TGTGCCAGCAGTTTTTATTTAGGGACTAGCGGAATATACGAGCAGTACTTC. J is TRBJ2-7 and V is TRBV28; 11 nucleotides line up with TRBD2. V dropped 3 bases and J dropped 4; count of bases not matched to a gene: 11. The CDR3 has 17 amino acids. Germline V gene data show CDR1 as MDHEN and CDR2 as SYDVKM.